What follows are 24 T cell receptor beta chains derived from one specimen sequenced in a study of blood T cell repertoires in COVID-19. Some clones are missing from TCRdb's copy, which holds only in-frame ones; the method was immunoSEQ multiplex PCR. The sample records fewer than 200,000 clones, about 80% being singletons. The sample consisted of peripheral blood. The receptors stem from a man aged 65-85 years with active or convalescent COVID-19.

The chain uses TRBV6-5 and TRBJ1-2, with D perhaps matching TRBD1 (5 bases). Looked up from germline, CDR1 is MNHEY and CDR2 is SVGAGI. The CDR3 loop spans 15 amino acids. V lost 6 bases to trimming and J lost 3 bases, with 17 bases between them. CDR3 amino acids: CASRGAWQGYYGYTF. The CDR3 DNA reads TGTGCCAGCAGAGGGGCTTGGCAGGGATACTATGGCTACACCTTC.

The chain carries TRBV6-5 and TRBJ1-2; TRBD1 aligns across 10 bases. V lost 6 bases, J lost 6 bases, and 10 bases stayed unmatched. CDR1 MNHEY and CDR2 SVGAGI come from the germline V gene. The CDR3 is made up of 15 amino acids. In nucleotides, the CDR3 is TGTGCCAGCAGCCGAAACCGGGACAGGGGACATGGCTACACCTTC. Translated, it gives CASSRNRDRGHGYTF.

This clone was seen only once. The rearrangement joins TRBV7-9 to TRBJ2-3, with a possible D match to TRBD2 (5 bases). Trimming took 2 bases from V and 2 from J, leaving 14 bases between them. The CDR3 totals 16 residues. Germline V gives CDR1 SEHNR, CDR2 FQNEAQ (reference sequence). CDR3 protein: CASSLLGIGITDTQYF. For the CDR3, the DNA is TGTGCCAGCAGCTTACTCGGGATTGGCATCACAGATACGCAGTATTTT.

This clone was seen only a few times. The chain couples TRBV2 to TRBJ2-7; D remains unclear. The CDR3 runs to 11 residues. V was pared by 6 bases and J by 5 bases, with 8 bases between. Per the germline V gene, CDR1 is SNHLY and CDR2 is FYNNEI. Here the CDR3 reads CASRVRDEQYF. CDR3 DNA sequence: TGTGCCAGCAGGGTACGGGACGAGCAGTACTTC. Filled out from reference TRBV2 and TRBJ2-7, the complete variable domain reads EPEVTQTPSHQVTQMGQEVILRCVPISNHLYFYWYRQILGQKVEFLVSFYNNEISEKSEIFDDQFSVERPDGSNFTLKIRSTKLEDSAMYFCASRVRDEQYFGPGTRLTVT.

The chain joins TRBV10-2 to TRBJ1-6, with TRBD1 identical over 7 bases. The CDR3 has 14 amino acids. The V and J ends lost 7 bases and 5 bases, in that order; junction bases with no gene match: 5. Germline V lookup: CDR1 WSHSY, CDR2 SAAADI. CDR3 in amino acids: CASTQTGNNSPLHF. The CDR3 region has the DNA TGCGCCAGCACCCAGACAGGGAATAATTCACCCCTCCACTTT.

This chain joins TRBV29-1 and TRBJ2-1, with a tentative D call TRBD1 (5 bases). V was cut by 7 bases and J by 3 bases, with 13 bases left in between. This CDR3 is 13 amino acids long. The V gene's germline CDR1 is SQVTM and CDR2 ANQGSEA. CDR3 bases: TGCAGCGCCACGACAGTAATCTACAATGAGCAGTTCTTC. It is translated as CSATTVIYNEQFF.

The rearrangement links TRBV7-2 to TRBJ2-1; TRBD2 matches at 12 bases. With 2 bases clipped from V and 9 bases from J, the junction kept 14 bases outside the gene matches. The germline V gene has CDR1 SGHTA and CDR2 FQGNSA. CDR3 length: 18 amino acids. CDR3 bases: TGTGCCAGCAGCTTAACTAGCGGGGGGCCCTGGATTTTGGGTGAGCAGTTCTTC. It is translated as CASSLTSGGPWILGEQFF.

Concerning this clone: This same CDR3 is encoded by further DNA sequences in the sample. The rearrangement uses TRBV7-3 and TRBJ2-1; TRBD2 aligns across 11 bases. The CDR3 has 15 residues. The germline V gene encodes CDR1 SGHTA and CDR2 FQGTGA. The trim removed 5 bases at V and 3 bases at J, leaving 3 bases unmatched. CDR3 region: CASSTTSGGYNEQFF. The CDR3 DNA reads as TGTGCCAGCAGCACAACTAGCGGGGGCTACAATGAGCAGTTCTTC.

The chain uses TRBV5-5 and TRBJ2-7; D is unresolved. Germline CDR1 and CDR2: SGHKS and YYEKEE (reference sequence). This CDR3 region has 15 residues. V lost 2 bases and J lost 0, with 12 bases in between. The CDR3, as DNA: TGTGCCAGCAGCTTTCAACTTAGGAGCTCCTACGAGCAGTACTTC. Protein product: CASSFQLRSSYEQYF.

CDR3 in amino acids: CASRGGQSSYEQYF. The CDR3 DNA follows: TGTGCCAGCAGGGGGGGGCAGAGCTCCTACGAGCAGTACTTC. The chain combines TRBV28 with TRBJ2-7; weak D call: TRBD2 (7 bases). V shed 6 bases and J shed 0 bases, with 12 bases lying between them. The CDR3 sequence is 14 residues long. The V gene's germline CDR1 is MDHEN and CDR2 SYDVKM.

This clone ranks as large. The rearrangement joins TRBV12-5 to TRBJ1-5; TRBD1 matches at 9 bases. V lost 1 base, J lost 2 bases, and 3 bases stayed unmatched. Looked up from germline, CDR1 is LGHNT and CDR2 is FRNRAP. This CDR3 has 16 residues. CDR3 coding DNA: TGTGCTAGTGGTTTGGGGAGGGACAGGGGCAATCAGCCCCAGCATTTT. It translates to CASGLGRDRGNQPQHF.

This clone was detected only once. This chain links TRBV10-3 with TRBJ1-2; no firm D call. CDR1 is ENHRY and CDR2 is SYGVKD in the germline V gene. The CDR3 loop spans 13 amino acids. The V and J ends lost 6 bases and 8 bases respectively, with 16 bases between them. CDR3 coding DNA: TGTGCCATCAGCCAAATGGATTTCGGGGGCTACACCTTC. Residues: CAISQMDFGGYTF.

This chain links TRBV15 with TRBJ2-3; D call uncertain. Germline loops: CDR1 LNHNV, CDR2 YYDKDF (reference sequence). V was pared by 3 bases and J by 1 base, with 11 bases between. This CDR3 region has 15 residues. The CDR3 loop reads CATSSYGRRTDTQYF. CDR3 coding DNA: TGTGCCACCAGCAGCTATGGGCGCCGCACAGATACGCAGTATTTT.

Regarding this clone: One end of the junction fails to match germline, which may point to a read error. In DNA form, the CDR3 reads TGTGCCAGCAGTTTCACCGGGACTAGCAACAGCGGGGAGCTGTTTTTT. Protein sequence: CASSFTGTSNSGELFF. The J gene is TRBJ2-2, the V gene TRBV7-2; 9 bases map to TRBD2. The CDR3 spans 16 residues. Germline values: CDR1 SGHTA, CDR2 FQGNSA.

The sample holds one count of this clone. The CDR3 bases are TGTGCCAGCAGCCCTAGGACAGGAAGTCAGCCCCAGCATTTT. Translation gives CASSPRTGSQPQHF. The chain combines TRBV27 with TRBJ1-5; 7 nucleotides agree with TRBD1. The germline gives CDR1 MNHEY, CDR2 SMNVEV (reference sequence). This CDR3 is built from 14 residues. With V trimmed by 6 bases and J by 6 bases, 8 bases remained unmatched.

The V gene is TRBV11-3, the J gene TRBJ2-5; D remains unclear. The CDR3 spans 13 residues. The germline CDR1 and CDR2 sequences are SGHNT and YENEEA. V was trimmed by 4 bases and J by 5 bases, leaving 11 bases between them. CDR3 sequence reads: CASSSRIGETQYF. The DNA of the CDR3 is TGTGCCAGCAGCTCCCGCATCGGTGAGACCCAGTACTTC.

This chain connects TRBV20-1 to TRBJ2-3; a possible D gene is TRBD2 (6 bases). The germline CDR1 and CDR2 sequences are DFQATT and SNEGSKA (reference sequence). Trimming cost V 5 bases and J 6 bases, with 24 bases left between them. The CDR3 is made up of 16 amino acids. CDR3 in DNA: TGCAGTGCTGGTGGGGCGACTAGTATTGCGACGGATACGCAGTATTTT. It specifies CSAGGATSIATDTQYF.

DNA of the CDR3: TGCAGCGTTCCCGGGACTAGCGGGAGATCTTTAGGGAGGGAGCAGTTCTTC. Translated: CSVPGTSGRSLGREQFF. The chain carries TRBV29-1 and TRBJ2-1, with 14 nucleotides matching TRBD2. The CDR3 is made up of 17 amino acids. CDR1 is SQVTM, CDR2 ANQGSEA, per germline. V shed 5 bases and J 10 bases; nucleotides not matched to a gene: 16.

The chain joins TRBV19 to TRBJ1-1; no firm D call. Germline assignment: CDR1 LNHDA and CDR2 SQIVND (reference sequence). The V end was cut by 1 base, the J end by 0 bases, with 6 bases between. This CDR3 has 14 amino acids. CDR3 in DNA: TGTGCCAGTAGTATAGGGGCAGTGAACACTGAAGCTTTCTTT. This encodes CASSIGAVNTEAFF.

The J gene is TRBJ2-1, the V gene TRBV30, with 8 nucleotides matching TRBD1. Germline lookup yields CDR1 GTSNPN and CDR2 SVGIG (reference sequence). The length of the CDR3 is 15 residues. Trimming removed 0 bases from V and 9 bases from J; junction bases left unmatched: 10. As DNA, the CDR3 is TGTGCCTGGAGTGTATCTCCCCGACAGGGGCCTGAGCAGTTCTTC. Translation gives CAWSVSPRQGPEQFF.

V is TRBV7-2 and J is TRBJ2-7; 16 bases line up with TRBD2. V shed 2 bases, J shed 5 bases, and the junction held 9 bases outside the gene matches. The V gene's germline CDR1 is SGHTA and CDR2 FQGNSA. The CDR3 covers 18 residues. The CDR3 sequence is CASSLTTGTSGRGDEQYF. CDR3 nucleotide sequence: TGTGCCAGCAGCTTAACTACCGGGACTAGCGGGAGGGGCGACGAGCAGTACTTC.

The gene calls are TRBV9 and TRBJ1-6, with 11 positions matching TRBD1. Germline CDR1 SGDLS, CDR2 YYNGEE. CDR3 length: 15 residues. The V gene end was trimmed by 2 bases and the J gene end by 8 bases; junction bases not matched to a gene: 3. The CDR3 here is CASSVRDRGDSPLHF. The DNA for the CDR3 is TGTGCCAGCAGCGTCCGGGACAGGGGGGATTCACCCCTCCACTTT.

This sequence joins TRBV19 and TRBJ1-2; 12 bases line up with TRBD1. This CDR3 comprises 17 residues. In germline, CDR1 is LNHDA, CDR2 SQIVND (reference sequence). After removal of 4 bases from V and 3 bases from J, the junction contained 9 bases not matched to a gene. The CDR3 DNA follows: TGTGCCAGTAGTACGAGGGGACAGGGGGCTAAAGACTATGGCTACACCTTC. Translating gives CASSTRGQGAKDYGYTF.

This clone has only one observation. V and J are TRBV6-2 or TRBV6-3 and TRBJ1-2; D gene unclear. The V end lost 6 bases, the J end lost 3 bases, and 11 bases lay between the germline ends. Germline CDR1 and CDR2: MNHEY and SVGEGT. The CDR3 loop spans 13 amino acids. The CDR3 bases are TGTGCCAGCAGCCTCACAGATTACTATGGCTACACCTTC. It specifies CASSLTDYYGYTF.